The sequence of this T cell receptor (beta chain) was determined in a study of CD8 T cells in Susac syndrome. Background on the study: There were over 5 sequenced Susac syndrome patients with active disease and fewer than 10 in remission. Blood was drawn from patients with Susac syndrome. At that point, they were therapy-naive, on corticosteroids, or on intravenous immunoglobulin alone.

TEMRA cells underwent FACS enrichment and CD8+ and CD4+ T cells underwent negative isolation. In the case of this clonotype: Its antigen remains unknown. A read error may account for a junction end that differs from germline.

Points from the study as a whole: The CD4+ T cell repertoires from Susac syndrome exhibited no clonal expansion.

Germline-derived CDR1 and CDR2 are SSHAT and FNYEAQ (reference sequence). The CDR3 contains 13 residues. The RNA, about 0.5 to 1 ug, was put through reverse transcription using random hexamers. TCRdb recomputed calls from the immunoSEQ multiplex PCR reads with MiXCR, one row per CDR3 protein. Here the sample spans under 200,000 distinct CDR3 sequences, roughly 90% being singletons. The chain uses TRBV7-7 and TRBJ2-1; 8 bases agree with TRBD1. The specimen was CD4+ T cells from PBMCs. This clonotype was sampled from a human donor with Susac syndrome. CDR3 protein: CASSRTGFNEQFF. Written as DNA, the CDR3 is TGTGCTAGCAGCAGGACAGGGTTCAATGAGCAGTTCTTC.